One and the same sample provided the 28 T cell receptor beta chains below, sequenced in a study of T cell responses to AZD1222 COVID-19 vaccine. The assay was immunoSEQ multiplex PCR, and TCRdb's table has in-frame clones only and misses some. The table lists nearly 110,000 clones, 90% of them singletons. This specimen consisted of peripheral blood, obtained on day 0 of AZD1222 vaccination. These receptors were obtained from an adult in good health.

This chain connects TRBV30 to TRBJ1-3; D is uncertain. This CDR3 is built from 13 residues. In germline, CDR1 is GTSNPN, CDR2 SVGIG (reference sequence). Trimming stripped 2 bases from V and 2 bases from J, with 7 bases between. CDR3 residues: CAWSQTTGNTIYF. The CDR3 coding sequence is TGTGCCTGGAGTCAGACAACTGGAAACACCATATATTTT.

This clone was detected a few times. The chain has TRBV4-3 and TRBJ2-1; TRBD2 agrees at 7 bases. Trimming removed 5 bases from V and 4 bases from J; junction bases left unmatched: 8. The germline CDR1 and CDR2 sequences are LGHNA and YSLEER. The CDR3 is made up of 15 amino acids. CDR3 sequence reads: CASSTSGATYNEQFF. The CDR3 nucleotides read TGCGCCAGCAGCACAAGCGGGGCCACGTACAATGAGCAGTTCTTC.

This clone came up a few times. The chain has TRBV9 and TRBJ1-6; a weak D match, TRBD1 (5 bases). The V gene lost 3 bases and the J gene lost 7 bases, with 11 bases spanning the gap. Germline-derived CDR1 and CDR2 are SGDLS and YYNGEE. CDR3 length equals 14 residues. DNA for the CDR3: TGTGCCAGCAGCGGTGGACAAAGGAATTCACCCCTCCACTTT. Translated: CASSGGQRNSPLHF.

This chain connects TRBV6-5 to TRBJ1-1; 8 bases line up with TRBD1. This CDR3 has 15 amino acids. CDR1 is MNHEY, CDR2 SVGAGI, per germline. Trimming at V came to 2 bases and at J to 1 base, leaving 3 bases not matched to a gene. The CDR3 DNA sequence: TGTGCCAGCAGTTACAGGGACAGGACGAACACTGAAGCTTTCTTT. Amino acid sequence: CASSYRDRTNTEAFF.

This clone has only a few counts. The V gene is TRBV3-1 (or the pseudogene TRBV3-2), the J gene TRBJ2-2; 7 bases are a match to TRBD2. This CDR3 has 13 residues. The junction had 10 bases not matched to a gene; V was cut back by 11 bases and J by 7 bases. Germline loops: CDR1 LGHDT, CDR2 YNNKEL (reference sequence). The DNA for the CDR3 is TGTGCCTGCCAAAGCGGGATGGGCGGGGAGCTGTTTTTT. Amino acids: CACQSGMGGELFF.

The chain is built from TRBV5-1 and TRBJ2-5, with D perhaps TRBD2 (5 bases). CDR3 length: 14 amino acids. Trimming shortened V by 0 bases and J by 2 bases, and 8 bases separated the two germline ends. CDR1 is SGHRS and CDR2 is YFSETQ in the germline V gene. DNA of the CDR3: TGCGCCAGCAGCTTGGTGAGGGAACAAGAGACCCAGTACTTC. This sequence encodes CASSLVREQETQYF.

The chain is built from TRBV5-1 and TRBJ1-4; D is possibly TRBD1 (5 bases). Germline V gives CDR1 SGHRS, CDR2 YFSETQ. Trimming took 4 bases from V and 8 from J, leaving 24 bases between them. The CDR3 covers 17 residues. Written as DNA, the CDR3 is TGCGCCAGCAGCCCCACCGGGACGGCGGGGGTAGGCGAAAAACTGTTTTTT. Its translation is CASSPTGTAGVGEKLFF. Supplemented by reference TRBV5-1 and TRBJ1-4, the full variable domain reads KAGVTQTPRYLIKTRGQQVTLSCSPISGHRSVSWYQQTPGQGLQFLFEYFSETQRNKGNFPGRFSGRQFSNSRSEMNVSTLELGDSALYLCASSPTGTAGVGEKLFFGSGTQLSVL.

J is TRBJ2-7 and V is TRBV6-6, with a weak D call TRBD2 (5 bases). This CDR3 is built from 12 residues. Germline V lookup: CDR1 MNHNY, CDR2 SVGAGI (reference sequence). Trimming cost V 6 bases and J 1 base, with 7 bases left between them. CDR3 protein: CASRRESYEQYF. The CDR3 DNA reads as TGTGCCAGCAGACGGGAATCCTACGAGCAGTACTTC.

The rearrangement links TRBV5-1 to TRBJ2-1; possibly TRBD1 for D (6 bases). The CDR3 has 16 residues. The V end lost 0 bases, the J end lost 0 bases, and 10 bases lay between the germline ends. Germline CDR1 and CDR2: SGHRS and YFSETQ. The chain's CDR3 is CASSLAQQGSYNEQFF. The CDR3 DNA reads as TGCGCCAGCAGCTTGGCCCAACAGGGCTCCTACAATGAGCAGTTCTTC.

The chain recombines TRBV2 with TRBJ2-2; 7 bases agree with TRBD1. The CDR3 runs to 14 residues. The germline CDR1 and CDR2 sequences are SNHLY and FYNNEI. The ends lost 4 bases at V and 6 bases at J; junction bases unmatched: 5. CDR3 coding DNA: TGTGCCAGCAGTGTTAGACAGGGTCCCGGGGAGCTGTTTTTT. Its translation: CASSVRQGPGELFF.

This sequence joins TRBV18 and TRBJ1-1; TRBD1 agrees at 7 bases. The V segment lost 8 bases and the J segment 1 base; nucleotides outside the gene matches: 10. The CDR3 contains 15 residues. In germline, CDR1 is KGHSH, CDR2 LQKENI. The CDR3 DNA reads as TGTGCCAGCCAACTAACAGGGGCCGGGAACACTGAAGCTTTCTTT. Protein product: CASQLTGAGNTEAFF.

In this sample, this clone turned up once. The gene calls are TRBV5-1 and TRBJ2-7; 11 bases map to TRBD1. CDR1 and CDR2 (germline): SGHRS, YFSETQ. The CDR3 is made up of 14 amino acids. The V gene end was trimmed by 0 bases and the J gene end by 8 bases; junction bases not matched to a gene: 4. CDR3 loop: CASSLGTGGAKQYF. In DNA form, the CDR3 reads TGCGCCAGCAGCTTGGGGACAGGGGGCGCGAAGCAGTACTTC.

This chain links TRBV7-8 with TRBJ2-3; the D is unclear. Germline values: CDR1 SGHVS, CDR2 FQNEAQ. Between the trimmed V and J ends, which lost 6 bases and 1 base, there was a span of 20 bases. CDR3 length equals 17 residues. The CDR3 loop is CASSSRWSSRGTDTQYF. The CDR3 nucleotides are TGTGCCAGCAGTTCGAGATGGTCCTCGAGAGGCACAGATACGCAGTATTTT.

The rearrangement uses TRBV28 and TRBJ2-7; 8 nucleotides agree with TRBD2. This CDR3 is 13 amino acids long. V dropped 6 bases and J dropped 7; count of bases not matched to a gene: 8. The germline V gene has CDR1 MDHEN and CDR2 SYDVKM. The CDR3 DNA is TGTGCCAGCAGAGGGGCGGGAGGCAGGGAGCAGTACTTC. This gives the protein CASRGAGGREQYF. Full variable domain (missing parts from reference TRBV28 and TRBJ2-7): DVKVTQSSRYLVKRTGEKVFLECVQDMDHENMFWYRQDPGLGLRLIYFSYDVKMKEKGDIPEGYSVSREKKERFSLILESASTNQTSMYLCASRGAGGREQYFGPGTRLTVT.

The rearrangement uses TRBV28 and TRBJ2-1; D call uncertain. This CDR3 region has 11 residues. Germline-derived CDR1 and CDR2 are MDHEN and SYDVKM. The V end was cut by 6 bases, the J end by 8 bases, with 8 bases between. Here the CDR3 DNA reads TGTGCCAGCAGGTCGACATATGAGCAGTTCTTC. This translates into CASRSTYEQFF.

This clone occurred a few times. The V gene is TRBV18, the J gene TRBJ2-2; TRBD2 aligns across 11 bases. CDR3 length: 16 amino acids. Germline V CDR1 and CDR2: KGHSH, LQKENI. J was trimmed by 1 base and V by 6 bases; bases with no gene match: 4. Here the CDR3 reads CASSPGLAGNTGELFF. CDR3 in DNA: TGTGCCAGCTCGCCCGGACTAGCGGGGAACACCGGGGAGCTGTTTTTT.

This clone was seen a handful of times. The CDR3 loop is CASSPRDRGSDEQFF. The CDR3 DNA reads TGCGCCAGCAGCCCCCGGGACAGGGGTTCGGATGAGCAGTTCTTC. V gene TRBV5-1 combines with J gene TRBJ2-1; 10 bases match TRBD1. V dropped 4 bases and J dropped 8; count of bases not matched to a gene: 9. The V gene's germline CDR1 is SGHRS and CDR2 YFSETQ. CDR3 size: 15 residues.

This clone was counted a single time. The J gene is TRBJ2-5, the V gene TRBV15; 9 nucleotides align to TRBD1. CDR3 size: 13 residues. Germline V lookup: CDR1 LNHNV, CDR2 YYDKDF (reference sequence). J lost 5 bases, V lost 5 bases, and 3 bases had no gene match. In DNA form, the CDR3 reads TGTGCCACCAGCGGACAGGGGCGGGAGACCCAGTACTTC. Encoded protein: CATSGQGRETQYF.

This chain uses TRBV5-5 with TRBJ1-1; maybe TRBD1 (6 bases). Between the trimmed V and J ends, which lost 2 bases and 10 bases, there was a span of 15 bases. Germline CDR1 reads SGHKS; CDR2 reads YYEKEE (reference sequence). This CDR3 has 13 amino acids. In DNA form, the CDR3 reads TGTGCCAGCAGCTTAAACAGGGACCGCGTAGCTTTCTTT. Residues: CASSLNRDRVAFF. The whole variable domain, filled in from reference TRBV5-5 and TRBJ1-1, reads DAGVTQSPTHLIKTRGQQVTLRCSPISGHKSVSWYQQVLGQGPQFIFQYYEKEERGRGNFPDRFSARQFPNYSSELNVNALLLGDSALYLCASSLNRDRVAFFGQGTRLTVV.

The DNA of the CDR3 is TGTGCCAGCAGTTACTCGACGTCGGGGGGTCGTGGCTACACCTTC. It translates to CASSYSTSGGRGYTF. The chain carries TRBV6-5 and TRBJ1-2; D may be TRBD1 (5 bases). The CDR3 runs to 15 residues. CDR1 is MNHEY and CDR2 is SVGAGI in the germline V gene. The V and J ends lost 0 bases and 7 bases respectively, with 15 bases between them.

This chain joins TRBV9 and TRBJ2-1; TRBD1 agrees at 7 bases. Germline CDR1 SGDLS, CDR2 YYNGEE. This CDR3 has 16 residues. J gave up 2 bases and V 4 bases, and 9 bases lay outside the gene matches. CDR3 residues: CASSQSATGAYNEQFF. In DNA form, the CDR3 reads TGTGCCAGCAGCCAATCCGCAACAGGGGCCTACAATGAGCAGTTCTTC.

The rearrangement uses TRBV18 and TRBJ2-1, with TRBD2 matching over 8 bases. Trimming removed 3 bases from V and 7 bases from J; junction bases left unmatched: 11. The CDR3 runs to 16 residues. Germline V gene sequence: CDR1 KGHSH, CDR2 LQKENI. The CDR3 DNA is TGTGCCAGCTCACCTAATAACGGGAGGGCCACGAATGAGCAGTTCTTC. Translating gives CASSPNNGRATNEQFF. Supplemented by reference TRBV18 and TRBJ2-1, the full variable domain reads NAGVMQNPRHLVRRRGQEARLRCSPMKGHSHVYWYRQLPEEGLKFMVYLQKENIIDESGMPKERFSAEFPKEGPSILRIQQVVRGDSAAYFCASSPNNGRATNEQFFGPGTRLTVL.

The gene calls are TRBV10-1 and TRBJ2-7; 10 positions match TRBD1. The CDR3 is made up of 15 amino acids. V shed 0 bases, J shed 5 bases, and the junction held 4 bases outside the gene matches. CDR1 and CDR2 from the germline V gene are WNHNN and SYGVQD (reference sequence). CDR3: CASSESGQGRDEQYF. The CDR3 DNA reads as TGCGCCAGCAGTGAGTCGGGACAGGGGAGGGACGAGCAGTACTTC.

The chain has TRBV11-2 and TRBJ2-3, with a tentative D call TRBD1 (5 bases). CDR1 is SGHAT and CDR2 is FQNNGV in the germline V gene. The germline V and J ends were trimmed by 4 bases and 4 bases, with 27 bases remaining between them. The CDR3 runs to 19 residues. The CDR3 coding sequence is TGTGCCAGCAGCTCCCCTTTGGTTAGAAACAAAATACAGGCAGATACGCAGTATTTT. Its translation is CASSSPLVRNKIQADTQYF.

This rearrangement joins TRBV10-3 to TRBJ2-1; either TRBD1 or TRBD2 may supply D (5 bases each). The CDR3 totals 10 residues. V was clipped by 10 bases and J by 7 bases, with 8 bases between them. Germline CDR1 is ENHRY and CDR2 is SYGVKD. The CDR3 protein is CATRENEQFF. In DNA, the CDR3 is TGTGCCACCAGGGAGAATGAGCAGTTCTTC.

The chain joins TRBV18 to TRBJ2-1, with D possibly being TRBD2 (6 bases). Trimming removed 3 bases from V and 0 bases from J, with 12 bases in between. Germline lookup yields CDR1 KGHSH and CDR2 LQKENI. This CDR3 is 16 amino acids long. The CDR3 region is CASSPQRVSSYNEQFF. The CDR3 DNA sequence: TGTGCCAGCTCACCCCAGCGGGTGAGCTCCTACAATGAGCAGTTCTTC.

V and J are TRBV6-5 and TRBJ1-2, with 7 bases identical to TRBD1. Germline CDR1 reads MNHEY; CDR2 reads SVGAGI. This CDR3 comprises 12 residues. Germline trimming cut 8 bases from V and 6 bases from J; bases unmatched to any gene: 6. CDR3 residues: CASLQGSNGYTF. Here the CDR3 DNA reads TGTGCCAGCTTACAGGGGAGCAATGGCTACACCTTC.

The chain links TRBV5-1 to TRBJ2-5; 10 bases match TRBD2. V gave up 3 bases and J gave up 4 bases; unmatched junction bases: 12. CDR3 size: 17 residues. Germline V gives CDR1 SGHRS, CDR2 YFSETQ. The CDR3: CASSSGTSAMARETQYF. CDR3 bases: TGCGCCAGCAGCTCCGGGACTAGCGCGATGGCCCGAGAGACCCAGTACTTC.